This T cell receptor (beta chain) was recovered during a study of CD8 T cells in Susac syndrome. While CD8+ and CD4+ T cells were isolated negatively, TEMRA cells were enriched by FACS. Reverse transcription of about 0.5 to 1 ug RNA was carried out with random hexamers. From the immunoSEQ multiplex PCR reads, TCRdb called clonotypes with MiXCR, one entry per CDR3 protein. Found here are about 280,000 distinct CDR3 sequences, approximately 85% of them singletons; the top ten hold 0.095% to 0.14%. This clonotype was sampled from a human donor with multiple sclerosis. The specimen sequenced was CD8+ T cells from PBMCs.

CDR3 amino acids: CASSLSIAGWNSPLHF. CDR3 DNA: TGTGCCAGCAGTTTATCGATAGCGGGATGGAATTCACCCCTCCACTTT. The gene calls are TRBV27 and TRBJ1-6; D gene ambiguous. Trimming shortened V by 0 bases and J by 7 bases, and 13 bases separated the two germline ends. CDR3 size: 16 residues. Germline V gene sequence: CDR1 MNHEY, CDR2 SMNVEV (reference sequence).